In this sample, the clone carrying this TCR beta chain turned up once. Its antigen remains unknown. The PCR contained 60 Vbeta and 13 Jbeta primers. The table came from immunoSEQ multiplex PCR; TCRdb's copy has only in-frame clones and leaves some out. The table lists roughly 190,000 clones, around four fifths of them singletons, with 1.5% to 2% in the top ten. The data are from a study of cytomegalovirus exposure and HLA in healthy donors. Overall study context: A preliminary data release comprised 70 million to 95 million unique TCRs obtained from HLA-typed donors. Study-wide results and limits: About 87% or about 30% of the time was how often most TCR beta V segments were productive, according to an earlier analysis. Altogether, some 170 TCR beta chains were recorded as cytomegalovirus-associated. Despite most TCR sequences being rare, some public TCRs occurred in many donors.

The V gene's germline CDR1 is MGHDK and CDR2 SYGVNS. The CDR3 consists of 15 residues. J gave up 4 bases and V 6 bases, and 10 bases lay outside the gene matches. The TCR sequence derives from a man aged 35 to 55 in good health and CMV-seropositive. The material sequenced was PBMCs. The rearrangement joins TRBV25-1 to TRBJ2-7, with TRBD1 identical over 9 bases. The CDR3 DNA is TGTGCCAGCAGGGCTTCCGGGACAGGGAGGTACGAGCAGTACTTC. As protein: CASRASGTGRYEQYF.